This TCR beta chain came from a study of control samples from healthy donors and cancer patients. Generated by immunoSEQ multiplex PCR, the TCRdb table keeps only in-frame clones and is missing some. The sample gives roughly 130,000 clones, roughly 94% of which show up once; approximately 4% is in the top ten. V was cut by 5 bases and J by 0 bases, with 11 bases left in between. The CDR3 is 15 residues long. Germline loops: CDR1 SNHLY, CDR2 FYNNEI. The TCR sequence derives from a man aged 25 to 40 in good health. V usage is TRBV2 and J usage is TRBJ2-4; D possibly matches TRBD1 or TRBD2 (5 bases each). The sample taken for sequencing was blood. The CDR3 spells CASSRDGLAKNIQYF. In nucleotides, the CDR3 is TGTGCCAGCAGTAGGGACGGACTAGCCAAAAACATTCAGTACTTC.